This paragraph covers one T cell receptor beta chain sequence. This clonotype appeared many times. Its recognized antigen is unknown. No base quality information exists; no much larger clone differs at one position. The data belong to a study of T-cell reconstitution after alpha-beta-depleted transplantation in children (dated by TCRdb to 2016 to 2018). Regarding the research as a whole: Using TCR repertoire profiling, the study quantitatively followed how T-cell immune reconstitution unfolded in children after TCRalphabeta/CD19-depleted allogeneic hematopoietic cell transplantation.

Based on the germline V gene, the CDR1 and CDR2 sequences are LGHNA and YSLEER. V loses 1 base at its end and J loses 6 bases; junction bases beyond the gene matches: 6. Inclusive of the bounding cysteine and phenylalanine, the CDR3 is 16 residues long. Of the read, only the CDR3 DNA is kept; its 48 bases are in frame from base 1. Library construction relied on PCR. Data came from an Illumina HiSeq 2500. TCR libraries were prepared with molecular barcoding, using unique molecular identifiers to normalize TCRbeta repertoire quantification. TCRdb trimmed public reads at Q25 via fastp, called clones via MiXCR and kept in-frame beta chains. Each entry merges the rows of one CDR3 protein and shows their most common DNA and genes. The sample includes about 360,000 distinct CDR3 sequences, with roughly 13% observed a single time. Jointly, the top ten make up approximately 4.2% of the sample.

The receptor's source is a human donor who donated a stem cell graft to a child with Fanconi anemia. The material sequenced was PBMCs, taken from the stem cell graft. The rearrangement joined TRBV4-3 to TRBJ2-3; a stretch of 11 junction bases matches TRBD2. The DNA is as follows: TGCGCCAGCAGCCAAGGATTAGCGGGGGGGCATGATACGCAGTATTTT. Protein translation: CASSQGLAGGHDTQYF.